This T cell receptor (beta chain) was captured by sequencing in a study of monozygotic twins with inflammatory bowel disease. UMIs containing a 6-nucleotide sample barcode were added via template switching. TCRdb reprocessed the 5' RACE reads and stores each CDR3 protein as one record, lacking DNA. The specimen's table records 400,000 to 500,000 distinct CDR3 sequences. This CDR3 comprises 16 residues. Germline V gene sequence: CDR1 SGHTA, CDR2 FQGNSA. The sample taken for sequencing was blood. The receptor was isolated from a human donor with ulcerative colitis or Crohn's disease, or a healthy co-twin of an affected twin (not recorded which). V gene TRBV7-2 combines with J gene TRBJ2-3; TCRdb proposes TRBD1, but this gene call is untestable without DNA. CDR3 residues: CASSLEGAGGVYTQYF.